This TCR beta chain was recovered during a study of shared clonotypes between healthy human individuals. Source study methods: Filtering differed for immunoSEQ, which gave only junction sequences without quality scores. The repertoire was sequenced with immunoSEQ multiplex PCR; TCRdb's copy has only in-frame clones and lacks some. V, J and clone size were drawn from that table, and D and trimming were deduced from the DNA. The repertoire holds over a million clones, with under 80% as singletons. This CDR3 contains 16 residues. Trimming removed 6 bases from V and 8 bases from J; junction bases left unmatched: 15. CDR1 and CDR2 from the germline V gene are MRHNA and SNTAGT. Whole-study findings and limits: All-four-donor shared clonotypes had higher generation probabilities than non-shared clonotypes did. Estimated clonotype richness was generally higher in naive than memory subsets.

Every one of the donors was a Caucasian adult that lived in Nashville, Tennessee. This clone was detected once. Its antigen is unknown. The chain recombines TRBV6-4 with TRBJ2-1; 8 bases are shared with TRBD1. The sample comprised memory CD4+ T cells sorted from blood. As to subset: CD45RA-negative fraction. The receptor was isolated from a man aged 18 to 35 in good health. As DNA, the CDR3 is TGTGCCAGCAGCAGCCTACAGGGGGTAACAGGCGATGAGCAGTTCTTC. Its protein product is CASSSLQGVTGDEQFF.